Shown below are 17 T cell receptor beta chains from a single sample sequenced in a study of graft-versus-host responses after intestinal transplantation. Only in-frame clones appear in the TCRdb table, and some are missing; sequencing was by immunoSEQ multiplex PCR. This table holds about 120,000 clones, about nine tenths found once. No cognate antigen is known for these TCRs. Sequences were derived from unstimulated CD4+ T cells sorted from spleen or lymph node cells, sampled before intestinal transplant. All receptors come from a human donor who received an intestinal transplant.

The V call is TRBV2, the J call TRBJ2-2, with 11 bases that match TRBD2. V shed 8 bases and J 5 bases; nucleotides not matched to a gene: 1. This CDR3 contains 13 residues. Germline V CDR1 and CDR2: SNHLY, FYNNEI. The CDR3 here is CASGLAGTGELFF. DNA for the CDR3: TGTGCCAGCGGACTAGCGGGTACCGGGGAGCTGTTTTTT. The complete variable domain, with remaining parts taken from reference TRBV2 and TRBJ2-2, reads EPEVTQTPSHQVTQMGQEVILRCVPISNHLYFYWYRQILGQKVEFLVSFYNNEISEKSEIFDDQFSVERPDGSNFTLKIRSTKLEDSAMYFCASGLAGTGELFFGEGSRLTVL.

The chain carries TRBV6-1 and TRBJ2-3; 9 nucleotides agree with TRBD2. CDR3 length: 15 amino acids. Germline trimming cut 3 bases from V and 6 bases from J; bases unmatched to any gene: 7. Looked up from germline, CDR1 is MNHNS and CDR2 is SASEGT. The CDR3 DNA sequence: TGTGCCAGCAGTGATAGGCTAGCGGGAACGGATACGCAGTATTTT. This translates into CASSDRLAGTDTQYF.

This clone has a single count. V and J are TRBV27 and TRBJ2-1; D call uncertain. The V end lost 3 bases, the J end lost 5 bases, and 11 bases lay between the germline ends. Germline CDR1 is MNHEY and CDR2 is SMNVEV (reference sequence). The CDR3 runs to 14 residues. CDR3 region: CASSFRSLNNEQFF. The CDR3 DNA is TGTGCCAGCAGTTTCCGTTCCCTAAACAATGAGCAGTTCTTC.

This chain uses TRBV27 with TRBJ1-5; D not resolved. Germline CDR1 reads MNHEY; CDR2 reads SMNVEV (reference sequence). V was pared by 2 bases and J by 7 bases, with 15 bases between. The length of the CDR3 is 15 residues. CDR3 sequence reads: CASSLIGTANQPQHF. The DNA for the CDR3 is TGTGCCAGCAGTTTAATTGGTACAGCAAACCAGCCCCAGCATTTT.

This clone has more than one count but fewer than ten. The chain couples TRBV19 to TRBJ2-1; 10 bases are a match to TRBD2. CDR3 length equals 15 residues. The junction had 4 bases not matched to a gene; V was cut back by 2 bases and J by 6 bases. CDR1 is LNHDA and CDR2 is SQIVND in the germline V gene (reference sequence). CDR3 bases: TGTGCCAGTAGTATACTAGCGGGAGTATTCAATGAGCAGTTCTTC. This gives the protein CASSILAGVFNEQFF.

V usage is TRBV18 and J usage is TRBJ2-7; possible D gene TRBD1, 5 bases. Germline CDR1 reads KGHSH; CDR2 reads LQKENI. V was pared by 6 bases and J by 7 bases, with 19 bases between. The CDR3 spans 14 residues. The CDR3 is CASSLGITQGEQYF. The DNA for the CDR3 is TGTGCCAGCTCCCTGGGGATCACGCAGGGAGAGCAGTACTTC.

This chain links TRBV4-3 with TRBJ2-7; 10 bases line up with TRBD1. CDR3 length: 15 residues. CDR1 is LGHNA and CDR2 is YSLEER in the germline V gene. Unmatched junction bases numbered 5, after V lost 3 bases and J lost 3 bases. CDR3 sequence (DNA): TGCGCCAGCAGCCATACCGGGACAGGGGTCTACGAGCAGTACTTC. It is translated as CASSHTGTGVYEQYF.

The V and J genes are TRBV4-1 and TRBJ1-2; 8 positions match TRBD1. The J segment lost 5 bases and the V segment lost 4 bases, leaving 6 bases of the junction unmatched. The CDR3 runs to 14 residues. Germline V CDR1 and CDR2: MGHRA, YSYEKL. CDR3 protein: CASSRDRSEYGYTF. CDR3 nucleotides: TGCGCCAGCAGCCGGGACAGGTCCGAATATGGCTACACCTTC.

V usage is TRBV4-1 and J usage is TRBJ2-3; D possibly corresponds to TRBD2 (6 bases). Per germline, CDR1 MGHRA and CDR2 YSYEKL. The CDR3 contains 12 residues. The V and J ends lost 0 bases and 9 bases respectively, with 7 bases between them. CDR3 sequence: CASSQERGTQYF. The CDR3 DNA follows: TGCGCCAGCAGCCAAGAGCGGGGCACGCAGTATTTT.

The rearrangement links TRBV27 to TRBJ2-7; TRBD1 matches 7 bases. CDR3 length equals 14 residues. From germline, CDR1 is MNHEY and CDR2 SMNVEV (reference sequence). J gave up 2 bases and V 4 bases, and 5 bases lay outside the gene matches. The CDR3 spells CASSWGQSTYEQYF. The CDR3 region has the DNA TGTGCCAGCAGTTGGGGACAGTCGACCTACGAGCAGTACTTC.

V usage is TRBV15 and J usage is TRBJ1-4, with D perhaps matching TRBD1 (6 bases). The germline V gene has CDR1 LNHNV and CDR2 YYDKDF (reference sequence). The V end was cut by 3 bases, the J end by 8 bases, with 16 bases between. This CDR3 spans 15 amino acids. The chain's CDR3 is CATSRKQGLKEKLFF. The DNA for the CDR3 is TGTGCCACCAGCAGGAAACAGGGTTTAAAAGAAAAACTGTTTTTT.

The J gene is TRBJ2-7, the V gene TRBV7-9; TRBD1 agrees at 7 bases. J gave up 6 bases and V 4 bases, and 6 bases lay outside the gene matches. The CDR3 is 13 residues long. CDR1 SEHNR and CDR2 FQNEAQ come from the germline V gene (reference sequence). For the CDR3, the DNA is TGTGCCAGCAGCTCGATGCAGGGGGTCGAGCAGTACTTC. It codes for CASSSMQGVEQYF. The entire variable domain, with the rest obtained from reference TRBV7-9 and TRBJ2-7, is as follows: DTGVSQNPRHKITKRGQNVTFRCDPISEHNRLYWYRQTLGQGPEFLTYFQNEAQLEKSRLLSDRFSAERPKGSFSTLEIQRTEQGDSAMYLCASSSMQGVEQYFGPGTRLTVT.

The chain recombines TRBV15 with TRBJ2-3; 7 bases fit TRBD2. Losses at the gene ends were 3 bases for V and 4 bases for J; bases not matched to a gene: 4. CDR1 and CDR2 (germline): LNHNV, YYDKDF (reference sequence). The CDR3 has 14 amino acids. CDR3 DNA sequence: TGTGCCACCAGCAGGGGAGGGACCGCAGATACGCAGTATTTT. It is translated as CATSRGGTADTQYF.

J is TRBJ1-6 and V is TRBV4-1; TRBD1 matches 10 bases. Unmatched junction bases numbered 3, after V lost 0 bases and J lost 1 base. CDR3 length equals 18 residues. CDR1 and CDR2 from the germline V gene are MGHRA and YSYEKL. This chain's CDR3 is CASSQDRDRGSYNSPLHF. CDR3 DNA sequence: TGCGCCAGCAGCCAAGATAGGGACAGGGGTTCCTATAATTCACCCCTCCACTTT.

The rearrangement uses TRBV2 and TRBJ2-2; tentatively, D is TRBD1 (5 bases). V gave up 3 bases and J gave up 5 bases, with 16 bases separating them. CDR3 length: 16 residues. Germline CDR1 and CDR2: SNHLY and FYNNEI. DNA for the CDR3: TGTGCCAGCAGTGAGACAGCGAGCAATCCTACCGGGGAGCTGTTTTTT. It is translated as CASSETASNPTGELFF.

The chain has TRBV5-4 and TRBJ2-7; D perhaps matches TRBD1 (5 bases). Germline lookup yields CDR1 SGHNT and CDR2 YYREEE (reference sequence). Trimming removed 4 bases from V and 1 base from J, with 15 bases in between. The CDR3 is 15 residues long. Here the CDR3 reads CASSNPSTASYEQYF. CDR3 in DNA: TGTGCCAGCAGCAACCCCTCGACAGCTTCCTACGAGCAGTACTTC.

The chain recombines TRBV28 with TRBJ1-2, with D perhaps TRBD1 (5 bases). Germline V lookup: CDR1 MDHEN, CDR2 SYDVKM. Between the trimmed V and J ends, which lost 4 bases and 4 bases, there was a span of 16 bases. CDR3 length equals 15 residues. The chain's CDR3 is CASSSPDRRGYGYTF. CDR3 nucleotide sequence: TGTGCCAGCAGTTCCCCGGACCGTAGGGGCTATGGCTACACCTTC.